What follows are 9 T cell receptor beta chains derived from one specimen sequenced in a study of OX40 agonist ivuxolimab in advanced cancers. Assay used: immunoSEQ multiplex PCR; TCRdb lists only in-frame clones, some missing. Of roughly 58,000 clones listed, around four fifths are singletons. The sample consisted of CD4+ or CD8+ T cells sorted from blood, taken in a trial of the OX40 agonist ivuxolimab. Receptors were obtained from an adult with an advanced solid tumor such as melanoma, head and neck, liver or kidney cancer.

This sequence joins TRBV19 and TRBJ2-7; D unresolved. Trimming removed 5 bases from V and 1 base from J, with 15 bases in between. The CDR3 is 15 amino acids. Germline CDR1 is LNHDA and CDR2 is SQIVND (reference sequence). CDR3 nucleotide sequence: TGTGCCAGTAGTCTCGCGACACACGGTTCCTACGAGCAGTACTTC. Translating it yields CASSLATHGSYEQYF.

The chain links TRBV4-1 to TRBJ2-1; perhaps TRBD1 as D (5 bases). Germline-derived CDR1 and CDR2 are MGHRA and YSYEKL. The V end lost 3 bases, the J end lost 7 bases, and 13 bases lay between the germline ends. This CDR3 is built from 14 residues. The CDR3 reads CASSHNKGKNEQFF. As DNA, the CDR3 is TGCGCCAGCAGCCACAATAAGGGGAAAAATGAGCAGTTCTTC.

The chain employs TRBV9 and TRBJ2-1; 10 bases are shared with TRBD2. Germline V gene lookup returns CDR1 SGDLS and CDR2 YYNGEE. CDR3 size: 19 residues. J lost 1 base, V lost 0 bases, and 10 bases had no gene match. CDR3 loop: CASSVVSGGSGGSYNEQFF. CDR3 nucleotides: TGTGCCAGCAGCGTAGTTAGCGGGGGGTCCGGCGGTTCCTACAATGAGCAGTTCTTC.

The chain employs TRBV4-3 and TRBJ2-5; D not certain. The V and J ends lost 1 base and 1 base respectively, with 10 bases between them. The CDR3 is made up of 15 amino acids. Germline V lookup: CDR1 LGHNA, CDR2 YSLEER. This chain's CDR3 is CASSQGSSGQETQYF. CDR3 coding DNA: TGCGCCAGCAGCCAAGGGAGTAGTGGCCAAGAGACCCAGTACTTC.

The chain couples TRBV11-2 to TRBJ1-3; TRBD1 aligns across 7 bases. The CDR3 totals 14 residues. Germline loops: CDR1 SGHAT, CDR2 FQNNGV. The V segment lost 4 bases and the J segment 3 bases; nucleotides outside the gene matches: 3. The CDR3 here is CASSSGTVGNTIYF. CDR3 DNA sequence: TGTGCCAGCAGCTCCGGGACAGTTGGAAACACCATATATTTT.

The chain combines TRBV19 with TRBJ1-2, with D possibly TRBD1 on 5 matching bases. Germline V gene lookup returns CDR1 LNHDA and CDR2 SQIVND (reference sequence). Trimming removed 9 bases from V and 5 bases from J, with 19 bases in between. The CDR3 spans 14 residues. The CDR3 protein is CASLRDSRGYGYTF. The CDR3 DNA reads TGTGCCAGCCTCCGGGACTCAAGGGGATATGGCTACACCTTC.

This chain uses TRBV19 with TRBJ2-3, with TRBD2 identical over 9 bases. The CDR3 covers 15 residues. CDR1 is LNHDA and CDR2 is SQIVND in the germline V gene (reference sequence). The trim removed 6 bases at V and 1 base at J, leaving 5 bases unmatched. The DNA of the CDR3 is TGTGCCAGTAGGTCACTAGCGGGTCGCACAGATACGCAGTATTTT. Translating it yields CASRSLAGRTDTQYF.

This clone was observed a single time. This chain uses TRBV5-4 with TRBJ2-5, with TRBD2 matching 10 bases. With V trimmed by 0 bases and J by 2 bases, 10 bases remained unmatched. CDR1 and CDR2 (germline): SGHNT, YYREEE (reference sequence). The CDR3 covers 18 residues. The CDR3 sequence: CASSLGLAGDPRQETQYF. The CDR3 DNA follows: TGTGCCAGCAGCTTGGGGCTAGCGGGGGACCCGAGACAAGAGACCCAGTACTTC.

This clone came up once. J is TRBJ1-4 and V is TRBV9; D might be TRBD1 (6 bases). The ends were cut back, 3 bases at V and 7 bases at J, with 13 bases in the middle. Germline loops: CDR1 SGDLS, CDR2 YYNGEE. The CDR3 is 14 amino acids. CDR3 protein: CASSGPGVLEKLFF. The CDR3, as DNA: TGTGCCAGCAGCGGACCAGGGGTACTTGAAAAACTGTTTTTT.